What follows describes a single T cell receptor (beta chain). Source study methods: How many nucleated cells were present was estimated from reference gene primer amplification. Profiled with immunoSEQ multiplex PCR; TCRdb holds only in-frame clones, not every one. The D gene and trimming were derived from the DNA, and the V and J assignments and clone size from that table. The sample has nearly 90,000 clones; around nine tenths are singletons. This record comes from a study of blood T cell repertoires in COVID-19. Study overall: COVID-19 samples, acute and convalescent, were from the United States, Italy and Spain. Sources were T cells, B-cell-depleted T cells, or PBMCs; the material itself was cDNA or gDNA.

The CDR3 contains 15 residues. Germline CDR1 MRHNA, CDR2 SNTAGT. With V trimmed by 6 bases and J by 2 bases, 9 bases remained unmatched. This chain joins TRBV6-4 and TRBJ1-1, with 7 positions matching TRBD1. Sequences were obtained from peripheral blood. The TCR originated in a man aged 80 or over with acute or convalescent COVID-19. This chain's CDR3 is CASRLNYRGNTEAFF. CDR3 bases: TGTGCCAGCAGGCTAAATTACAGGGGTAACACTGAAGCTTTCTTT.